This entry concerns a single TCR beta chain. What it binds is not known. Amplification used 60 Vbeta primers and 13 Jbeta primers. Profiled with immunoSEQ multiplex PCR; TCRdb holds only in-frame clones, not every one. The sample contains some 120,000 clones, around 77% of which appear only once. Germline V gene lookup returns CDR1 SGDLS and CDR2 YYNGEE. The CDR3 spans 13 residues. V lost 4 bases and J 3 bases, leaving 10 bases between the germline ends. The data were taken from a study of cytomegalovirus exposure and HLA in healthy donors. Study findings and constraints: The study had only CMV serostatus as immune exposure information. Later on, an analysis found that several of the most significant clusters appeared to be linked to common viral pathogens, which included parvovirus B19. A later analysis found most CMV-associated TCR beta chains apparently HLA-restricted.

The rearrangement uses TRBV9 and TRBJ1-1; D is perhaps TRBD1 (5 bases). The specimen sequenced was PBMCs. This sequence was found in a human donor in good health. Here the CDR3 reads CASSWKTDTEAFF. The CDR3 nucleotides read TGTGCCAGCAGCTGGAAGACAGACACTGAAGCTTTCTTT. The full variable domain, with the rest looked up from reference TRBV9 and TRBJ1-1, is DSGVTQTPKHLITATGQRVTLRCSPRSGDLSVYWYQQSLDQGLQFLIQYYNGEERAKGNILERFSAQQFPDLHSELNLSSLELGDSALYFCASSWKTDTEAFFGQGTRLTVV.